The 16 T cell receptor beta chains listed next were all sequenced from one sample in a study of blood T cell repertoires in COVID-19. TCRdb's copy holds only in-frame clones and misses some; the assay was immunoSEQ multiplex PCR. Of 300,000 to 350,000 clones in the sample, about 87% were seen once. The material sequenced was PBMCs or T cells enriched from blood (not recorded which). Receptors were obtained from a man between 25 and 39 years old who had recovered from COVID-19.

The V gene is TRBV5-1, the J gene TRBJ2-6; 9 bases map to TRBD1. Germline CDR1 reads SGHRS; CDR2 reads YFSETQ. V was clipped by 3 bases and J by 0 bases; unmatched bases: 7. The CDR3 covers 18 residues. The CDR3 here is CASSSTGGAYSGANVLTF. The CDR3 DNA follows: TGCGCCAGCAGCTCGACAGGGGGAGCTTACTCTGGGGCCAACGTCCTGACTTTC.

Here the CDR3 DNA reads TGTGCCAGCTCACCACCTCAACGGCAGGGAGGCTCACCCCTCCACTTT. Protein product: CASSPPQRQGGSPLHF. The V call is TRBV18, the J call TRBJ1-6; weak D call: TRBD1 (5 bases). V was pared by 0 bases and J by 10 bases, with 16 bases between. The CDR3 contains 16 residues. CDR1 KGHSH and CDR2 LQKENI come from the germline V gene.

This chain links TRBV6-2 or TRBV6-3 with TRBJ2-3, with 14 positions matching TRBD2. The CDR3 is 20 amino acids. V trimming: 0 bases; J trimming: 0 bases; junction bases outside the gene matches: 8. The germline V gene encodes CDR1 MNHEY and CDR2 SVGEGT. In DNA, the CDR3 is TGTGCCAGCAGTTACTCCTTCTCGACTAGCGGGGGGGTTAGCACAGATACGCAGTATTTT. It specifies CASSYSFSTSGGVSTDTQYF.

This chain links TRBV19 with TRBJ2-4; D is possibly TRBD1 (6 bases). The germline V gene has CDR1 LNHDA and CDR2 SQIVND (reference sequence). V was pared by 1 base and J by 6 bases, with 16 bases between. The CDR3 contains 16 residues. CDR3 residues: CASSIVSRGVANIQYF. As DNA, the CDR3 is TGTGCCAGTAGTATAGTGTCCAGGGGAGTCGCAAACATTCAGTACTTC.

The chain combines TRBV10-1 with TRBJ1-6; D remains unclear. Germline V gives CDR1 WNHNN, CDR2 SYGVQD (reference sequence). Trimming pared 3 bases from V and 4 bases from J, leaving 7 bases between. The CDR3 consists of 14 residues. CDR3 nucleotide sequence: TGCGCCAGCAGTGAAGCGGGGTATAATTCACCCCTCCACTTT. Residues: CASSEAGYNSPLHF.

The chain combines TRBV2 with TRBJ2-3, with 13 bases aligning to TRBD2. The CDR3 runs to 15 residues. The junction had 4 bases not matched to a gene; V was cut back by 6 bases and J by 4 bases. From germline, CDR1 is SNHLY and CDR2 FYNNEI. For the CDR3, the DNA is TGTGCCAGCAGGCAACTAGCGGGGGGGGCAGATACGCAGTATTTT. This gives the protein CASRQLAGGADTQYF.

CDR3: CASSLTENNQPQHF. The CDR3 DNA sequence: TGTGCCAGCAGCTTGACAGAGAACAATCAGCCCCAGCATTTT. V gene TRBV7-9 combines with J gene TRBJ1-5, with D perhaps TRBD1 (5 bases). Trimming removed 3 bases at V and 3 bases at J, with 9 bases between. Germline V gene sequence: CDR1 SEHNR, CDR2 FQNEAQ (reference sequence). The CDR3 consists of 14 residues. The variable domain in full, completed from reference TRBV7-9 and TRBJ1-5, reads DTGVSQNPRHKITKRGQNVTFRCDPISEHNRLYWYRQTLGQGPEFLTYFQNEAQLEKSRLLSDRFSAERPKGSFSTLEIQRTEQGDSAMYLCASSLTENNQPQHFGDGTRLSIL.

The CDR3 DNA sequence: TGTGCCTGGAATTCGGCCTACGAGCAGTACTTC. Amino acid sequence: CAWNSAYEQYF. J is TRBJ2-7 and V is TRBV30, with D uncertain. The germline V and J ends were trimmed by 4 bases and 2 bases, with 6 bases remaining between them. Per germline, CDR1 GTSNPN and CDR2 SVGIG (reference sequence). The CDR3 length is 11 residues. The full variable domain, completed using reference TRBV30 and TRBJ2-7, is SQTIHQWPATLVQPVGSPLSLECTVEGTSNPNLYWYRQAAGRGLQLLFYSVGIGQISSEVPQNLSASRPQDRQFILSSKKLLLSDSGFYLCAWNSAYEQYFGPGTRLTVT.

The chain couples TRBV27 to TRBJ2-1; the match to TRBD2 covers 8 bases. The CDR3 length is 13 residues. The germline gives CDR1 MNHEY, CDR2 SMNVEV (reference sequence). The junction had 10 bases not matched to a gene; V was cut back by 3 bases and J by 15 bases. Written as DNA, the CDR3 is TGTGCCAGCAGTTTGACCTCCGGGGGGGCGGGGTTCTTC. Protein sequence: CASSLTSGGAGFF.

This CDR3 reads CASSLSLTGFAGELFF. The CDR3 DNA sequence: TGCGCCAGCAGCCTCTCTCTGACGGGGTTCGCCGGGGAGCTGTTTTTT. This chain uses TRBV5-1 with TRBJ2-2, with D possibly being TRBD2 (5 bases). The CDR3 runs 16 residues. V dropped 4 bases and J dropped 6 bases, with 19 bases sitting between them. Germline values: CDR1 SGHRS, CDR2 YFSETQ.

A note on this clone: Other DNA sequences in the sample encode the same CDR3. This chain uses TRBV18 with TRBJ1-1, with D possibly being TRBD1 (6 bases). Trimming left V 2 bases short and J 0 bases short, with 7 bases between. This CDR3 comprises 14 residues. Per the germline V gene, CDR1 is KGHSH and CDR2 is LQKENI. The CDR3 nucleotides are TGTGCCAGCTCACCAGGACAGCTGAACACTGAAGCTTTCTTT. It is translated as CASSPGQLNTEAFF.

The rearrangement joins TRBV7-8 to TRBJ2-7; 9 nucleotides agree with TRBD2. The V segment lost 5 bases and the J segment 1 base; nucleotides outside the gene matches: 9. CDR3 length: 16 amino acids. Germline V gene sequence: CDR1 SGHVS, CDR2 FQNEAQ. The CDR3 region is CASSKRAGGSSYEQYF. Here the CDR3 DNA reads TGTGCCAGCAGCAAAAGAGCGGGGGGATCGTCCTACGAGCAGTACTTC.

The V and J genes are TRBV5-1 and TRBJ1-3; TRBD1 matches 9 bases. Germline lookup yields CDR1 SGHRS and CDR2 YFSETQ. V trimming: 3 bases; J trimming: 4 bases; junction bases outside the gene matches: 14. This CDR3 region has 18 residues. The CDR3 DNA sequence: TGCGCCAGCAGCTCGCAAGCTACCGGGACAGGGACAGGAAACACCATATATTTT. Translation gives CASSSQATGTGTGNTIYF. The full variable domain, in which reference TRBV5-1 and TRBJ1-3 provide the parts outside the CDR3, is KAGVTQTPRYLIKTRGQQVTLSCSPISGHRSVSWYQQTPGQGLQFLFEYFSETQRNKGNFPGRFSGRQFSNSRSEMNVSTLELGDSALYLCASSSQATGTGTGNTIYFGEGSWLTVV.

The genes are TRBV3-1 (or the pseudogene TRBV3-2) and TRBJ2-7; 9 bases are shared with TRBD1. With V trimmed by 4 bases and J by 4 bases, 8 bases remained unmatched. This CDR3 is built from 15 residues. Germline CDR1 and CDR2: LGHDT and YNNKEL (reference sequence). The CDR3 DNA follows: TGTGCCAGCAGCCCGGACAGGGGTGAAGGTTACGAGCAGTACTTC. Its translation: CASSPDRGEGYEQYF.

The rearrangement joins TRBV30 to TRBJ1-6, with 8 bases lining up with TRBD1. Germline V gives CDR1 GTSNPN, CDR2 SVGIG (reference sequence). V was clipped by 2 bases and J by 10 bases; unmatched bases: 7. The CDR3 sequence is 14 residues long. The CDR3 region has the DNA TGTGCCTGGAGTACCCAGGCAGGGGGCTCACCCCTCCACTTT. Its protein is CAWSTQAGGSPLHF.

The chain employs TRBV7-2 and TRBJ2-7; 7 nucleotides align to TRBD2. The CDR3 length is 14 residues. The germline CDR1 and CDR2 sequences are SGHTA and FQGNSA. V trimming: 5 bases; J trimming: 4 bases; junction bases outside the gene matches: 8. The CDR3 nucleotides read TGTGCCAGCAGCCCCACCGGGGGGAAGTACGAGCAGTACTTC. Protein: CASSPTGGKYEQYF.